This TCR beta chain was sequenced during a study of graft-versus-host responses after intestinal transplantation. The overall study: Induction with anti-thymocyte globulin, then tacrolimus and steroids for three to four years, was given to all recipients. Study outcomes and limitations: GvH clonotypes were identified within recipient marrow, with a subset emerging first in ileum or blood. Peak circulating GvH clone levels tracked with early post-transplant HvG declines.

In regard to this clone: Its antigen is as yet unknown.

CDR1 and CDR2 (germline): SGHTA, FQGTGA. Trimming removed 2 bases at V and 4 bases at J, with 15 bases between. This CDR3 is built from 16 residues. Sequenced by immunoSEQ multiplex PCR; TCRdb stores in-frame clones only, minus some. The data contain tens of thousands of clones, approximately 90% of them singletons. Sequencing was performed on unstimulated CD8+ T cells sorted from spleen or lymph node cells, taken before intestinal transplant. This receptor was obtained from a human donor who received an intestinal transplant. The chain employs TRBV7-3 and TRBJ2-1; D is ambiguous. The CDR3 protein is CASSLPTVGAYNEQFF. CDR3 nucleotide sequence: TGTGCCAGCAGCTTACCCACAGTGGGCGCATACAATGAGCAGTTCTTC.